The 16 T cell receptor beta chains in this list originate from one sample, sequenced in a study of cytomegalovirus exposure and HLA in healthy donors. A multiplex PCR was run with 60 Vbeta primers and 13 Jbeta primers. TCRdb's table, derived via immunoSEQ multiplex PCR, lists solely in-frame clones and lacks some. This sample's table has 200,000 to 250,000 clones. Sequenced sample: PBMCs. The receptors here all came from a girl aged 2-10 years in good health and CMV-seropositive.

The chain is built from TRBV19 and TRBJ1-5, with 10 bases identical to TRBD1. The V and J ends lost 6 bases and 0 bases, in that order; junction bases with no gene match: 2. Looked up from germline, CDR1 is LNHDA and CDR2 is SQIVND (reference sequence). CDR3 length equals 15 residues. CDR3 in amino acids: CASRGQGYSNQPQHF. CDR3 DNA: TGTGCCAGTAGGGGACAGGGGTATAGCAATCAGCCCCAGCATTTT.

The rearrangement links TRBV6-1 to TRBJ1-3; no clear D. This CDR3 comprises 12 residues. Per germline, CDR1 MNHNS and CDR2 SASEGT. The germline V and J ends were trimmed by 7 bases and 5 bases, with 9 bases remaining between them. The CDR3 region is CASTQSRNTIYF. The CDR3 bases are TGTGCCAGCACTCAGTCTCGAAACACCATATATTTT.

The chain carries TRBV7-2 and TRBJ1-4, with 9 bases lining up with TRBD1. The V gene end was trimmed by 2 bases and the J gene end by 6 bases; junction bases not matched to a gene: 7. Germline-derived CDR1 and CDR2 are SGHTA and FQGNSA. The CDR3 runs to 16 residues. CDR3 sequence (DNA): TGTGCCAGCAGCTTATATGTAACAGGGGGCTATGAAAAACTGTTTTTT. Its protein product is CASSLYVTGGYEKLFF.

This chain uses TRBV7-9 with TRBJ2-5; a weak D match, TRBD1 (6 bases). The better agreement between TRBJ2-7 and the DNA end casts doubt on the J call. There are 11 residues in the CDR3. From germline, CDR1 is SEHNR and CDR2 FQNEAQ (reference sequence). Here the CDR3 reads CASRDSSEQYF. As DNA, the CDR3 is TGTGCCAGCAGGGACAGTAGCGAGCAGTACTTC.

This rearrangement joins TRBV7-9 to TRBJ1-4; D gene uncertain. Germline CDR1 reads SEHNR; CDR2 reads FQNEAQ (reference sequence). This CDR3 region has 17 residues. Trimming stripped 4 bases from V and 0 bases from J, with 15 bases between. The CDR3 loop reads CASSSPPNRATNEKLFF. As DNA, the CDR3 is TGTGCCAGCAGCTCCCCCCCGAACCGGGCAACTAATGAAAAACTGTTTTTT.

The rearrangement joins TRBV10-1 to TRBJ2-3; 7 bases map to TRBD2. Germline V CDR1 and CDR2: WNHNN, SYGVQD (reference sequence). The ends lost 6 bases at V and 14 bases at J; junction bases unmatched: 14. The CDR3 runs 13 residues. The CDR3 sequence: CASRAQPAGAGYF. The CDR3 region has the DNA TGCGCCAGCAGAGCGCAGCCGGCGGGAGCGGGGTATTTT.

The CDR3 region is CASRGQLNTEAFF. In DNA form, the CDR3 reads TGTGCCAGCAGGGGGCAGCTGAACACTGAAGCTTTCTTT. The chain has TRBV11-2 and TRBJ1-1; maybe TRBD1 (5 bases). The length of the CDR3 is 13 residues. The ends were cut back, 6 bases at V and 0 bases at J, with 8 bases in the middle. The germline CDR1 and CDR2 sequences are SGHAT and FQNNGV.

The chain has TRBV6-6 and TRBJ2-5, with D tentatively TRBD2 (5 bases). Germline CDR1 reads MNHNY; CDR2 reads SVGAGI (reference sequence). This CDR3 has 12 amino acids. Deletions cut 5 bases from V and 5 bases from J, with 9 bases between. CDR3 coding DNA: TGTGCCAGCAGTGGAGGAGTCGAGACCCAGTACTTC. This sequence encodes CASSGGVETQYF.

The J gene is TRBJ2-7, the V gene TRBV6-1, with 9 nucleotides matching TRBD1. The trim removed 9 bases at V and 2 bases at J, leaving 8 bases unmatched. Germline CDR1 is MNHNS and CDR2 is SASEGT. The length of the CDR3 is 14 residues. The CDR3 DNA follows: TGTGCCAGGGGGGGGGACAGGGTCCCCTACGAGCAGTACTTC. Its translation is CARGGDRVPYEQYF.

V is TRBV30 and J is TRBJ2-6; D might be TRBD1 (6 bases). CDR3 length: 15 residues. V lost 5 bases and J lost 1, with 12 bases in between. Germline lookup yields CDR1 GTSNPN and CDR2 SVGIG (reference sequence). CDR3 coding DNA: TGTGCCTGGGGTCAGGGGATGTCTGGGGCCAACGTCCTGACTTTC. Residues: CAWGQGMSGANVLTF.

This sequence joins TRBV30 and TRBJ1-3; D gene ambiguous. The CDR3 has 12 residues. The V gene's germline CDR1 is GTSNPN and CDR2 SVGIG (reference sequence). V lost 4 bases and J 4 bases, leaving 8 bases between the germline ends. CDR3 nucleotides: TGTGCCTGGATTCCCTCCGGAAACACCATATATTTT. It is translated as CAWIPSGNTIYF.

V and J are TRBV18 and TRBJ1-1, with a tentative D call TRBD1 (6 bases). CDR3 length: 13 amino acids. CDR1 is KGHSH, CDR2 LQKENI, per germline. V was cut by 6 bases and J by 0 bases, with 8 bases left in between. The CDR3 DNA reads as TGTGCCAGCTCGACAGGTATGAACACTGAAGCTTTCTTT. This gives the protein CASSTGMNTEAFF.

The CDR3 nucleotides are TGCGCCAGCAGCTTGTCCTGGACTACGGAGCAGTACTTC. This gives the protein CASSLSWTTEQYF. The chain joins TRBV5-1 to TRBJ2-7; D is perhaps TRBD2 (6 bases). Trimming removed 1 base from V and 7 bases from J, with 12 bases in between. The CDR3 consists of 13 residues. Germline V lookup: CDR1 SGHRS, CDR2 YFSETQ.

The chain recombines TRBV6-1 with TRBJ2-3; 7 bases match TRBD2. Germline trimming cut 1 base from V and 2 bases from J; bases unmatched to any gene: 3. The CDR3 is 15 amino acids. Germline CDR1 reads MNHNS; CDR2 reads SASEGT. CDR3 amino acids: CASSEGEGYTDTQYF. CDR3 nucleotides: TGTGCCAGCAGTGAAGGGGAGGGATACACAGATACGCAGTATTTT.

CDR3 coding DNA: TGTGCCAGCAGTTTCCCATTAGCGGGAGGTACAGATACGCAGTATTTT. Translating it yields CASSFPLAGGTDTQYF. The rearrangement joins TRBV28 to TRBJ2-3, with 10 bases lining up with TRBD2. The CDR3 is made up of 16 amino acids. Germline V gene sequence: CDR1 MDHEN, CDR2 SYDVKM. Losses at the gene ends were 3 bases for V and 3 bases for J; bases not matched to a gene: 6.

V is TRBV7-2 and J is TRBJ2-3, with 9 bases matching TRBD2. J gave up 6 bases and V 5 bases, and 12 bases lay outside the gene matches. The V gene's germline CDR1 is SGHTA and CDR2 FQGNSA. This CDR3 has 16 residues. CDR3 bases: TGTGCCAGCAGCGCCCTGGAGGTAGCGGGAGAGGATACGCAGTATTTT. Translating it yields CASSALEVAGEDTQYF. The whole variable domain, filled in from reference TRBV7-2 and TRBJ2-3, reads GAGVSQSPSNKVTEKGKDVELRCDPISGHTALYWYRQSLGQGLEFLIYFQGNSAPDKSGLPSDRFSAERTGGSVSTLTIQRTQQEDSAVYLCASSALEVAGEDTQYFGPGTRLTVL.